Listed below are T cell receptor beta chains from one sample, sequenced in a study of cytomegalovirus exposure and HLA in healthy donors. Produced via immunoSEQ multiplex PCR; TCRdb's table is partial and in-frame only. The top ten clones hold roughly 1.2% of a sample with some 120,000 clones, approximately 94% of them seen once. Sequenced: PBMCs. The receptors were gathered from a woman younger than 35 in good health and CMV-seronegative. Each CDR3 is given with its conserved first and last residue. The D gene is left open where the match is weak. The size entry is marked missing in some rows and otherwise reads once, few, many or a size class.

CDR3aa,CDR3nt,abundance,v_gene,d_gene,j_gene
CAISDRDRPPYEQYF,TGTGCCATCAGTGACCGGGACAGGCCCCCCTACGAGCAGTACTTC,.,TRBV10-3,TRBD1,TRBJ2-7
CATDSRGTEQYF,TGTGCCACCGACAGCCGGGGGACCGAGCAGTACTTC,.,TRBV28,.,TRBJ2-7
CASSHPGQGQETQYF,TGCGCCAGCAGCCACCCCGGACAGGGCCAAGAGACCCAGTACTTC,.,TRBV4-1,TRBD1,TRBJ2-5
CATKPDRDEQYF,TGTGCCACCAAACCCGACAGGGACGAGCAGTACTTC,.,TRBV10-3,TRBD1,TRBJ2-7
CASSWTAGEYNEQFF,TGCGCCAGCAGCTGGACCGCGGGGGAGTACAATGAGCAGTTCTTC,.,TRBV5-1,TRBD2,TRBJ2-1
CSAGSRAGGRGEQFF,TGCAGCGCGGGGTCCAGGGCGGGAGGGCGGGGGGAGCAGTTCTTC,.,TRBV29-1,TRBD2,TRBJ2-1
CASSFTTGMNTEAFF,TGTGCCAGCAGCTTCACTACTGGCATGAACACTGAAGCTTTCTTT,.,TRBV7-2,.,TRBJ1-1
CASSPILEGGADTQYF,TGTGCCAGCAGTCCGATCCTAGAGGGGGGGGCAGATACGCAGTATTTT,.,TRBV13,.,TRBJ2-3
CASSVGTGDNYEQYF,TGTGCCAGCAGCGTAGGAACAGGGGACAACTACGAGCAGTACTTC,.,TRBV9,TRBD1,TRBJ2-7
CASSPSSGEYNEQFF,TGTGCCAGCAGTCCTTCTAGCGGGGAATACAATGAGCAGTTCTTC,once,TRBV7-9,TRBD2,TRBJ2-1
CASSAGALSGNTIYF,TGTGCCAGCAGCGCAGGGGCTCTCTCTGGAAACACCATATATTTT,.,TRBV2,.,TRBJ1-3
CASSLRGPNTEAFF,TGCGCCAGCAGCCTGAGGGGGCCAAACACTGAAGCTTTCTTT,.,TRBV4-1,TRBD1,TRBJ1-1
CAISGISQGKSYNEQFF,TGTGCCATCAGTGGCATATCACAGGGGAAATCCTACAATGAGCAGTTCTTC,.,TRBV10-3,TRBD1,TRBJ2-1
CAWSVQGAGNTIYF,TGTGCCTGGAGTGTACAAGGGGCTGGAAACACCATATATTTT,.,TRBV30,.,TRBJ1-3
CASSQQPATENTEAFF,TGCGCCAGCAGCCAACAGCCAGCGACAGAAAACACTGAAGCTTTCTTT,.,TRBV4-1,.,TRBJ1-1
CASSYLGDEQYF,TGTGCCAGTAGTTATCTAGGCGACGAGCAGTACTTC,.,TRBV19,.,TRBJ2-7
CASSLLAGVTDTQYF,TGTGCCAGCAGCTTACTAGCGGGGGTCACAGATACGCAGTATTTT,.,TRBV7-9,TRBD2,TRBJ2-3
CASSFSLPYEQYF,TGTGCCAGCAGTTTCTCTCTCCCGTACGAGCAGTACTTC,.,TRBV28,.,TRBJ2-7
CATQGIPTAEQYF,TGTGCCACCCAGGGGATTCCTACCGCCGAGCAGTACTTC,.,TRBV6-1,.,TRBJ2-7
CASSQVAGTSLPNEQFF,TGCGCCAGCAGCCAAGTCGCCGGGACTAGCCTTCCGAATGAGCAGTTCTTC,.,TRBV4-1,TRBD2,TRBJ2-1
CASSSTSGSLVYNEQFF,TGTGCCAGCAGCTCGACTAGCGGGAGTCTTGTGTACAATGAGCAGTTCTTC,.,TRBV5-6,TRBD2,TRBJ2-1
CASSFRNTGELFF,TGTGCCAGCAGTTTTAGAAACACCGGGGAGCTGTTTTTT,.,TRBV28,.,TRBJ2-2
CASSRQGTYGYTF,TGTGCCAGTAGTAGGCAGGGGACATATGGCTACACTTTC,.,TRBV19,.,TRBJ1-2
CASSSIQTSGSKQFF,TGTGCCAGCAGTTCTATTCAGACTAGCGGGAGTAAACAGTTCTTC,once,TRBV27,TRBD2,TRBJ2-1
CASSYLSEQFF,TGTGCCAGCAGTTACCTCAGTGAGCAGTTCTTC,.,TRBV6-6,.,TRBJ2-1
CASSHPTDTQYF,TGCGCCAGCAGCCATCCGACAGATACGCAGTATTTT,.,TRBV4-1,.,TRBJ2-3
CASSLGALAYNEQFF,TGTGCCAGCAGCCTAGGGGCCTTGGCCTACAATGAGCAGTTCTTC,.,TRBV7-6,.,TRBJ2-1
CASSQDSGSHNEQFF,TGTGCCAGCAGCCAAGATAGCGGGAGTCACAATGAGCAGTTCTTC,many,TRBV4-2,TRBD2,TRBJ2-1
CATSRDRGSPYGYTF,TGTGCCACCAGCAGAGATCGGGGATCTCCTTATGGCTACACCTTC,.,TRBV15,.,TRBJ1-2
CASSSNRGGATGELFF,TGTGCCAGCAGTTCAAACAGGGGGGGTGCCACCGGGGAGCTGTTTTTT,.,TRBV6-5,.,TRBJ2-2
CASSVTGGPGNTIYF,TGTGCCAGCAGCGTCACAGGGGGACCTGGAAACACCATATATTTT,.,TRBV9,TRBD1,TRBJ1-3
CASSRGGTGVVGEQFF,TGTGCCAGCAGTCGGGGGGGGACAGGGGTTGTAGGTGAGCAGTTCTTC,once,TRBV2,TRBD1,TRBJ2-1
CASKFGDTKNTEAFF,TGTGCCAGCAAATTCGGGGACACGAAGAACACTGAAGCTTTCTTT,.,TRBV27,.,TRBJ1-1
CAWSRGSVNTEAFF,TGTGCCTGGAGCCGAGGTTCGGTGAACACTGAAGCTTTCTTT,.,TRBV30,.,TRBJ1-1
CASSGDRGTTEAFF,TGTGCCAGCAGTGGTGACAGGGGCACCACTGAAGCTTTCTTT,.,TRBV2,TRBD1,TRBJ1-1
CASSQGGDTYYEQYF,TGTGCCAGCAGCCAGGGAGGAGACACCTACTACGAGCAGTACTTC,.,TRBV9,.,TRBJ2-7
CASSRGRSNEKLFF,TGTGCCAGCAGCCGCGGTCGGAGTAATGAAAAACTGTTTTTT,.,TRBV11-2,.,TRBJ1-4
CASSFVGGADTGELFF,TGTGCCAGCAGTTTTGTCGGAGGGGCAGACACCGGGGAGCTGTTTTTT,.,TRBV27,.,TRBJ2-2
CAWSVLSPTGELFF,TGTGCCTGGAGTGTACTTTCTCCCACCGGGGAGCTGTTTTTT,.,TRBV30,.,TRBJ2-2
CASSLELAGGLSTGELFF,TGTGCCAGCAGCTTGGAACTAGCGGGAGGCCTTTCCACCGGGGAGCTGTTTTTT,.,TRBV5-6,TRBD2,TRBJ2-2
CAINGGDYGYTF,TGTGCCATCAACGGAGGGGACTATGGCTACACCTTC,.,TRBV10-3,.,TRBJ1-2
CASSLVRGSYEQYF,TGTGCCAGCAGCTTAGTCAGGGGTTCCTACGAGCAGTACTTC,.,TRBV7-6,.,TRBJ2-7
CASSYSGQGGNEQFF,TGTGCCAGCAGTTACTCCGGACAGGGAGGCAATGAGCAGTTCTTC,.,TRBV6-6,TRBD1,TRBJ2-1
CASSQTGGAGDTQYF,TGTGCCAGCAGCCAGACAGGGGGCGCTGGAGATACGCAGTATTTT,.,TRBV7-9,TRBD1,TRBJ2-3
CASSPNRVARTEAFF,TGTGCCAGCAGCCCGAACAGGGTCGCGAGGACTGAAGCTTTCTTT,.,TRBV9,.,TRBJ1-1
CAWSVPAPYNYGYTF,TGTGCCTGGAGTGTACCTGCCCCCTACAACTATGGCTACACCTTC,.,TRBV30,.,TRBJ1-2
CASSLEVTSGTYEQYF,TGTGCCAGCAGTTTGGAGGTGACTAGCGGAACCTACGAGCAGTACTTC,.,TRBV28,TRBD2,TRBJ2-7
CASSEFSAGAYNEQFF,TGTGCCAGCAGTGAATTCTCGGCAGGGGCCTACAATGAGCAGTTCTTC,.,TRBV25-1,.,TRBJ2-1
CASSYHNRGSGNTIYF,TGTGCCAGCAGTTACCATAACAGGGGCTCTGGAAACACCATATATTTT,.,TRBV6-6,TRBD1,TRBJ1-3